This TCR beta chain was captured by sequencing in a study of cytomegalovirus exposure and HLA in healthy donors. CDR1 and CDR2 from the germline V gene are MNHEY and SVGAGI. After removal of 0 bases from V and 2 bases from J, the junction contained 4 bases not matched to a gene. The CDR3 extends over 16 amino acids. Both 60 Vbeta primers and 13 Jbeta primers went into the PCR. This table comes from immunoSEQ multiplex PCR, and its TCRdb copy is limited to in-frame clones, with some not included. Here the sample table reports roughly 27,000 clones. This receptor was taken from a young man in good health and CMV-seronegative. The chain recombines TRBV6-5 with TRBJ1-2; 9 bases fit TRBD1. The sequencing sample was made of PBMCs. The CDR3, as DNA: TGTGCCAGCAGTTACTCCGCGACAGGGGGGAACTATGGCTACACCTTC. Residues: CASSYSATGGNYGYTF.